This T cell receptor beta chain emerged from a study of technical replicates of blood from a handful of donors. Libraries were prepared by immunoSEQ multiplex PCR; TCRdb keeps only in-frame clonotypes and omits some of them. The table shows around 54,000 clones, with approximately 94% occurring only once. Trimming took 0 bases from V and 7 from J; bases not matched to a gene: 5. Germline CDR1 and CDR2: SGHRS and YFSETQ. The CDR3 consists of 14 residues. The sequenced material came from T cells isolated from PBMCs. The chain uses TRBV5-1 and TRBJ1-1, with 8 bases identical to TRBD1. The receptor's source is a human donor in good health. The CDR3 coding sequence is TGCGCCAGCAGCTTGGTATCTGGGACAGGTGAAGCTTTCTTT. It yields the protein CASSLVSGTGEAFF.